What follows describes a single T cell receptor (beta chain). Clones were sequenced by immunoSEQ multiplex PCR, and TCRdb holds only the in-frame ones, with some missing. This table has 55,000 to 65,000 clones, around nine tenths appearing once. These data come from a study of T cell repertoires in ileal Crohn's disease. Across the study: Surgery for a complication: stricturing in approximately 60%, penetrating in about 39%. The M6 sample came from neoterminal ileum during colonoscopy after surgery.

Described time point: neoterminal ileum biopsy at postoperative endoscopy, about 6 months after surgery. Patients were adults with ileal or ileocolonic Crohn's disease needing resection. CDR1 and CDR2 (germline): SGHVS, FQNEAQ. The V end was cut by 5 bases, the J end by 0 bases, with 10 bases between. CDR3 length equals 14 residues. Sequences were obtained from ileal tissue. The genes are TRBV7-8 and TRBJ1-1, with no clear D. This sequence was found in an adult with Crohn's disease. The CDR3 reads CASSRGRLNTEAFF. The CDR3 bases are TGTGCCAGCAGCCGCGGGAGGCTGAACACTGAAGCTTTCTTT. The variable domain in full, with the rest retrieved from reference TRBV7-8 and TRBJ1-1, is GAGVSQSPRYKVAKRGQDVALRCDPISGHVSLFWYQQALGQGPEFLTYFQNEAQLDKSGLPSDRFFAERPEGSVSTLKIQRTQQEDSAVYLCASSRGRLNTEAFFGQGTRLTVV.